This note documents a single TCR beta chain sequence. This sample was taken from a study of blood T cell repertoires in COVID-19. Study-level background: COVID-19 samples collected from the United States, Italy and Spain covered acute and convalescent phases. T cells, B-cell-depleted T cells, or PBMCs supplied cDNA or gDNA.

Per the study methods: By means of reference gene primer amplification, nucleated cell counts were estimated. Assay used: immunoSEQ multiplex PCR; TCRdb lists only in-frame clones, some missing. V and J calls and clone size are copied from that table; D and trimming were computed from the DNA. The sample contains 250,000 to 400,000 clones, around 88% of which appear only once. Germline assignment: CDR1 SNHLY and CDR2 FYNNEI. Trimming cost V 8 bases and J 6 bases, with 16 bases left between them. CDR3 size: 13 residues. Those enrolled in Seattle joined during active infection and were followed longitudinally afterward.

J is TRBJ1-1 and V is TRBV2; D is uncertain. This receptor was identified in a woman under 40 with COVID-19, enrolled during active disease. Sequenced material: peripheral blood. CDR3 in DNA: TGTGCCAGCGCAGCGGAATCGGCGGCTGAAGCTTTCTTT. Protein product: CASAAESAAEAFF. The full variable domain, with the rest looked up from reference TRBV2 and TRBJ1-1, is EPEVTQTPSHQVTQMGQEVILRCVPISNHLYFYWYRQILGQKVEFLVSFYNNEISEKSEIFDDQFSVERPDGSNFTLKIRSTKLEDSAMYFCASAAESAAEAFFGQGTRLTVV.